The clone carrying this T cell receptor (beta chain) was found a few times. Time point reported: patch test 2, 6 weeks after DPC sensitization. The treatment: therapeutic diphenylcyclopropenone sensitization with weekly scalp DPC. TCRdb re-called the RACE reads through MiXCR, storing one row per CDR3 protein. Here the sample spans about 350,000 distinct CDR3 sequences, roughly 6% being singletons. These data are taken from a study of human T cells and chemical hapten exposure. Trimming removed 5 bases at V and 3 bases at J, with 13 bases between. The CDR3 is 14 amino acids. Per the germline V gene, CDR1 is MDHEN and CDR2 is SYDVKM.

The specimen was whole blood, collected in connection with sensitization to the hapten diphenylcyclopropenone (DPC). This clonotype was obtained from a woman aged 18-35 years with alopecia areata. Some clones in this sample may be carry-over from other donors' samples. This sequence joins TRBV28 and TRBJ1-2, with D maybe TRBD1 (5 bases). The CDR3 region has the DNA TGTGCCAGCAGTCCGCCCGACAGCTACTATGGCTACACCTTC. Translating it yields CASSPPDSYYGYTF.